These T cell receptor beta chains were read from a single sample in a study of T cell responses to AZD1222 COVID-19 vaccine. The assay was immunoSEQ multiplex PCR, and TCRdb's table has in-frame clones only and misses some. The sample lists about 200,000 clones; 91% were seen once. Sequenced material: peripheral blood, taken 28 days after the second AZD1222 dose. These receptors came from an adult who received the AZD1222 COVID-19 vaccine. Each CDR3 is given without its conserved first and last residue. Fields, in order: J gene, CDR3 length, V gene, CDR3 protein.

>TRBJ2-7|12|TRBV7-8
ASSFGRAPSEQY
>TRBJ1-5|13|TRBV28
ASSLRDRYNQPQH
>TRBJ1-5|10|TRBV28
ASSTGYQPQH
>TRBJ1-5|20|TRBV28
ASSPATSRQGVGWVGNQPQH
>TRBJ1-1|11|TRBV6-5
ASSLDVNTEAF
>TRBJ2-7|13|TRBV13
ASSLGPTRSYEQY
>TRBJ1-1|10|TRBV12-3/TRBV12-4
ASSLAGEKAF
>TRBJ2-2|18|TRBV6-2/TRBV6-3
ASSYPHYPTQTWNTGELF
>TRBJ1-2|11|TRBV6-2/TRBV6-3
ASSSRPNYGYT
>TRBJ1-2|11|TRBV5-5
ASSLAPGAGYT
>TRBJ1-5|12|TRBV4-1
ASSQEPGGQPQH
>TRBJ2-3|13|TRBV5-1
ASSLGGGGTDTQY
>TRBJ2-1|13|TRBV9
ASSAGLAGDNEQF
>TRBJ1-4|10|TRBV6-6
ASSNPNEKLF
>TRBJ2-1|14|TRBV13
ASSSSGTLSYNEQF
>TRBJ1-5|13|TRBV18
ASSPMGGGNQPQH
>TRBJ2-5|13|TRBV5-4
ASTSASGLKETQY
>TRBJ2-3|14|TRBV7-9
ASSSPGWDKTDTQY
>TRBJ2-1|12|TRBV7-9
ASSSGWVGHEQF
>TRBJ2-7|14|TRBV14
ASSQDGQGRSYEQY
>TRBJ1-5|12|TRBV3-1/TRBV3-2
ASSPGKGNQPQH
>TRBJ1-2|13|TRBV6-2/TRBV6-3
ASSYAGQLNYGYT
>TRBJ2-7|11|TRBV10-3
ATSGRESYEQY
>TRBJ1-2|12|TRBV9
ASSVEPVINGYT
>TRBJ2-7|14|TRBV9
ASSVGLRQIRDEQY
>TRBJ2-2|15|TRBV24-1
ATSDLGQGSNTGELF
>TRBJ2-7|12|TRBV10-3
AITSETSSYEQY
>TRBJ1-1|13|TRBV4-2
ASSHGQALNTEAF
>TRBJ2-7|12|TRBV24-1
ATSDSGYSYEQY
>TRBJ2-7|11|TRBV18
ASSPGLPYEQY
>TRBJ1-5|11|TRBV2
ASRNRDRQPQH
>TRBJ2-1|12|TRBV11-2
ASSTRTRSNEQF
>TRBJ2-7|12|TRBV28
ASSSTKVSYEQY
>TRBJ1-6|13|TRBV6-5
ASKSPGTGSSPLH
>TRBJ1-5|13|TRBV10-3
AISPQGALYQPQH
>TRBJ1-2|10|TRBV2
ASIQGSSGYT
>TRBJ1-2|13|TRBV10-2
ASRPGQNFGYGYT
>TRBJ2-3|16|TRBV14
ASSPPPRFLGSMDTQY
>TRBJ1-1|13|TRBV14
ASSPRTGKGTEAF
>TRBJ1-1|12|TRBV6-5
ASSFGSMNTEAF
>TRBJ2-2|10|TRBV6-5
ASSYRAGELF
>TRBJ2-3|10|TRBV18
ASSPLGDTQY
>TRBJ1-2|13|TRBV30
AWSTSGGESSGYT
>TRBJ2-1|12|TRBV28
ASSFLVSYNEQF
>TRBJ2-7|11|TRBV7-9
ASSPGTHYEQY
>TRBJ2-7|13|TRBV18
ASSPFGGEGYEQY
>TRBJ2-7|13|TRBV6-5
ASSYSDGDGYEQY
>TRBJ2-1|13|TRBV7-2
ASSSLGLAGNEQF
>TRBJ2-1|13|TRBV7-2
ASSLGGRGDNEQF
>TRBJ2-7|15|TRBV13
ASSLGRISGKSYEQY
>TRBJ2-1|14|TRBV24-1
ATSGDLAGVGNEQF
>TRBJ2-2|14|TRBV11-2
ASSLNTMTSTGELF
>TRBJ1-1|9|TRBV6-4
ASSSNTEAF
>TRBJ2-2|15|TRBV3-1/TRBV3-2
ASSPGGLAGVTGELF